The present T cell receptor beta chain was sequenced within a study of human T cells and chemical hapten exposure. General study points: As the donors had alopecia, their immune response may differ from healthy people's.

TCRdb fed the RACE reads into MiXCR, producing one record per CDR3 protein. Counted here are around 120,000 distinct CDR3 sequences, less than 15% occurring once; the ten biggest clones make up approximately 3%. Germline V gene sequence: CDR1 SEHNR, CDR2 FQNEAQ (reference sequence). Trimming took off 5 bases at V and 1 base at J, with 19 bases between the two ends. This CDR3 is 17 amino acids long. Time point denoted: pre-sensitization, week 0. Noted treatment: therapeutic diphenylcyclopropenone sensitization with weekly scalp DPC. There are a few counts of this clonotype. The antigen is unknown. The chain carries TRBV7-9 and TRBJ2-3; TRBD2 is a possible D gene (6 bases). This receptor was identified in a woman aged 18-30 years with alopecia areata. Some clones in this sample may be carry-over from other donors' samples. The sample consisted of whole blood, taken in connection with sensitization to the hapten diphenylcyclopropenone (DPC). CDR3 sequence reads: CASSPHSGGVGTDTQYF. For the CDR3, the DNA is TGTGCCAGCAGCCCTCATTCAGGAGGGGTCGGCACAGATACGCAGTATTTT.